This paragraph covers one TCR beta chain sequence. Germline CDR1 reads MNHNY; CDR2 reads SVGAGI (reference sequence). This CDR3 region has 15 residues. J lost 2 bases, V lost 5 bases, and 6 bases had no gene match. The entry originates in a study of shared clonotypes between healthy human individuals. Across the whole study: Every donor yielded three CD4 naive, three CD4 memory, two CD8 naive and one CD8 memory plate.

CD8 cells classed as naive were CD45RO-negative and positively selected for CCR7, excluding terminally differentiated effector memory CD45RA+ cells. TCRdb's copy holds only in-frame clones and misses some; the assay was immunoSEQ multiplex PCR. The sample shows 2 million to 2.5 million clones, about 93% of them seen only once. The origin of this receptor is a man aged 18 to 29 in good health. Some clones in this sample may be carry-over from other donors' samples. This rearrangement joins TRBV6-6 to TRBJ2-3, with 8 bases identical to TRBD1. Material: naive CD8+ T cells from PBMCs. The CDR3 spells CASSRPGQDTDTQYF. In nucleotides, the CDR3 is TGTGCCAGCAGTCGGCCGGGACAGGACACAGATACGCAGTATTTT.